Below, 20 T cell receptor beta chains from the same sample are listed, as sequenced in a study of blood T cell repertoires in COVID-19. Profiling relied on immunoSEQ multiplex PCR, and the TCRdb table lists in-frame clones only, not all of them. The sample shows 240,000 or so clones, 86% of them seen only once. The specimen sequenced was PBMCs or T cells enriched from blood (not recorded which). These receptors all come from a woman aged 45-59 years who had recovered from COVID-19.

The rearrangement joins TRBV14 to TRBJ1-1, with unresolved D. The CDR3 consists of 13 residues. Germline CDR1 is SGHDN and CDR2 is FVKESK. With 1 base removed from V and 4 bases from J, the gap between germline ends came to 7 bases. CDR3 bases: TGTGCCAGCAGCCAAGTGGCGGTCACTGAAGCTTTCTTT. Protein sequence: CASSQVAVTEAFF.

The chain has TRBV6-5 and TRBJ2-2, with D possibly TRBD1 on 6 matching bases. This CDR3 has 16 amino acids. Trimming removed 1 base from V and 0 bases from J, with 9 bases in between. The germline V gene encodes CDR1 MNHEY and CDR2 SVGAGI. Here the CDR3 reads CASSYWGPPNTGELFF. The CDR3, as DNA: TGTGCCAGCAGTTACTGGGGGCCACCGAACACCGGGGAGCTGTTTTTT.

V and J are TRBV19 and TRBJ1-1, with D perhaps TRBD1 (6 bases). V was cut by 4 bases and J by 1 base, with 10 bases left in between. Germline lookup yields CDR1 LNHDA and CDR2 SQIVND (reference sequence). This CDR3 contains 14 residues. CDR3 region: CASSKGGPNTEAFF. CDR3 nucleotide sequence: TGTGCCAGTAGTAAAGGGGGACCGAACACTGAAGCTTTCTTT.

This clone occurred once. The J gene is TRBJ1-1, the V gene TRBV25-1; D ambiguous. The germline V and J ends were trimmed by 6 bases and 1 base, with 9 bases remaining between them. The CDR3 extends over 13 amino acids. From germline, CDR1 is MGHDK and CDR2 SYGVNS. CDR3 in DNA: TGTGCCAGCAGAGAGAGACAGAACACTGAAGCTTTCTTT. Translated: CASRERQNTEAFF.

The CDR3 loop reads CSVRQTGGEYF. The CDR3 DNA follows: TGCAGCGTCCGCCAAACAGGGGGCGAGTACTTC. The V gene is TRBV29-1, the J gene TRBJ2-7; 9 nucleotides align to TRBD1. CDR1 is SQVTM and CDR2 is ANQGSEA in the germline V gene. The V segment lost 6 bases and the J segment 11 bases; nucleotides outside the gene matches: 8. The CDR3 spans 11 residues.

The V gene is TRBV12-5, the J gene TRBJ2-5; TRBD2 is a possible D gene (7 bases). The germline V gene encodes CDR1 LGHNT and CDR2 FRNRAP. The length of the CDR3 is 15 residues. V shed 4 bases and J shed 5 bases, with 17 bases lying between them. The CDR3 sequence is CASGSPPGGDETQYF. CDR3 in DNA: TGTGCTAGTGGTTCCCCGCCGGGGGGCGATGAGACCCAGTACTTC.

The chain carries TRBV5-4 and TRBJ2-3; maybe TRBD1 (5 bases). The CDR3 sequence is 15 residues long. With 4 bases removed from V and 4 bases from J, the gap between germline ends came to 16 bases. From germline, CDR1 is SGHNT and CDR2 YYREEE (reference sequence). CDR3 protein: CASSPLTVFSDTQYF. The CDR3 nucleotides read TGTGCCAGCAGCCCACTGACAGTTTTTTCAGATACGCAGTATTTT.

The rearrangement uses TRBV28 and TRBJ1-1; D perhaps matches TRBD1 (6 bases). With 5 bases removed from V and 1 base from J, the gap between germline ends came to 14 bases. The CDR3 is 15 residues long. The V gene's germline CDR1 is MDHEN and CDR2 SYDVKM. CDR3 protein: CASSPSLGGNTEAFF. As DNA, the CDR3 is TGTGCCAGCAGTCCCTCTCTAGGGGGGAACACTGAAGCTTTCTTT.

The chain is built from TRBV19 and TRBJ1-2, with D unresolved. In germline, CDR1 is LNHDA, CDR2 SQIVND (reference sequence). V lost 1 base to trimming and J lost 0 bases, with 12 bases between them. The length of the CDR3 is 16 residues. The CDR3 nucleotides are TGTGCCAGTAGTATAGGGGCTGGCAGTACTAACTATGGCTACACCTTC. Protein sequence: CASSIGAGSTNYGYTF.

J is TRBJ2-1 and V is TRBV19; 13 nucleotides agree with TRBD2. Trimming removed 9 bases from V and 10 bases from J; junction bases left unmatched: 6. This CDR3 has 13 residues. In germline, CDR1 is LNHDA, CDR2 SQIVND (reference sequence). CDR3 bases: TGTGCCAGCGGGACTAGCGGGACGGACGAGCAGTTCTTC. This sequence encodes CASGTSGTDEQFF.

The CDR3 DNA reads TGTGCCAGCAGCCAAGATGGGGCGGGGACAGGGGACGAGCAGTACTTC. Encoded protein: CASSQDGAGTGDEQYF. This sequence joins TRBV3-1 (or the pseudogene TRBV3-2) and TRBJ2-7; 10 bases map to TRBD1. V lost 0 bases and J lost 5; bases outside the gene matches: 7. In germline, CDR1 is LGHDT, CDR2 YNNKEL (reference sequence). The CDR3 spans 16 residues.

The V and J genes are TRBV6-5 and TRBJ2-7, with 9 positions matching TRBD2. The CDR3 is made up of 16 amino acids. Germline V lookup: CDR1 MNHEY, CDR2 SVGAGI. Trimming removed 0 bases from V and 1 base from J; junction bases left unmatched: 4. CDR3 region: CASSYSRLAGSYEQYF. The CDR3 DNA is TGTGCCAGCAGTTACTCGCGCCTAGCGGGGTCCTACGAGCAGTACTTC.

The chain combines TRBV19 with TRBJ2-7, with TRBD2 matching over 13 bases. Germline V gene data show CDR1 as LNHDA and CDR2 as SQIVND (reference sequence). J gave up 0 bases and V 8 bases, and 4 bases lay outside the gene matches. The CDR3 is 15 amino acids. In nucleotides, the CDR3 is TGTGCCAGTGGCGGACTAGCGGGGGACTCCTACGAGCAGTACTTC. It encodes CASGGLAGDSYEQYF.

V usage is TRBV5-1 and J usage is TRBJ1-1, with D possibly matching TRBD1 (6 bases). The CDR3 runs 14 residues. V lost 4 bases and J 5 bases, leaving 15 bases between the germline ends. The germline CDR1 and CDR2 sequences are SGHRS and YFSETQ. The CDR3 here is CASSTGHLRTEAFF. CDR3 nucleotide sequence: TGCGCCAGCAGCACGGGACATCTGAGAACTGAAGCTTTCTTT.

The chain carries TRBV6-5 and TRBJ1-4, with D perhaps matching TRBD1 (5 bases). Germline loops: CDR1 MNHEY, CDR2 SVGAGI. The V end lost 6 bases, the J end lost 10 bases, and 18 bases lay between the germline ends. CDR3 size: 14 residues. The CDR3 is CASRNAGSQGKLFF. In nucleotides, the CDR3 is TGTGCCAGCAGAAACGCCGGTTCCCAGGGAAAACTGTTTTTT.

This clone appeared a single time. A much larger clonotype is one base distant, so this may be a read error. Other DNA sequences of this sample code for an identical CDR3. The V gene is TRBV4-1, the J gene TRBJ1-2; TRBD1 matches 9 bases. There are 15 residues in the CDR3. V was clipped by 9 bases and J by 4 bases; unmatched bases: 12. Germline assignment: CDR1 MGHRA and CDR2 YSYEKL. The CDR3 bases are TGCGCCAGTAGCGCACCGGGACAGGGAACCTATGGCTACACCTTC. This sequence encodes CASSAPGQGTYGYTF.

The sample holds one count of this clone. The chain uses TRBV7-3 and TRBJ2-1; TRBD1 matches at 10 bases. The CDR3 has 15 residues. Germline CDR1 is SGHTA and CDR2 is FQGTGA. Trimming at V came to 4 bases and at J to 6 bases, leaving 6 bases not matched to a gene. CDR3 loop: CASSSGQGGSNEQFF. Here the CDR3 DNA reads TGTGCCAGCAGCTCAGGACAGGGGGGGAGCAATGAGCAGTTCTTC.

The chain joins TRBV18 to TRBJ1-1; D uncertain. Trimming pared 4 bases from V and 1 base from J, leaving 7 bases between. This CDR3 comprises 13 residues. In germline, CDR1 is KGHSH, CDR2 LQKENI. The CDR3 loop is CASSQQKNTEAFF. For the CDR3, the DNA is TGTGCCAGCTCACAACAGAAGAACACTGAAGCTTTCTTT.

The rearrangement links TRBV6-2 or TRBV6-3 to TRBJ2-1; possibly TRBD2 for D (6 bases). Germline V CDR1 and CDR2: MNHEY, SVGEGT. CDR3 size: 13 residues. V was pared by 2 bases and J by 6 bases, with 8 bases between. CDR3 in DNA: TGTGCCAGCAGTTACAGGGACTTCAATGAGCAGTTCTTC. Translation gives CASSYRDFNEQFF.

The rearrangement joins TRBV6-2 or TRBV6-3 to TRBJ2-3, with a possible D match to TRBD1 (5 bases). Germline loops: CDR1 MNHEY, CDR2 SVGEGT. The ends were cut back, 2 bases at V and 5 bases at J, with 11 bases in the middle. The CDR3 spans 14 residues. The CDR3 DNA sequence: TGTGCCAGCAGTTACCTACCCAGGGAAGATACGCAGTATTTT. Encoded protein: CASSYLPREDTQYF.